This T cell receptor (beta chain) was found in a study of cytomegalovirus exposure and HLA in healthy donors. Study-level results: The tendency of first-cohort TCR clusters to co-occur in the 120 or so validation repertoires emerged from a later analysis. Despite most TCR sequences being rare, some public TCRs occurred in many donors. Researchers catalogued 160 or so TCR beta chains as cytomegalovirus-associated.

With respect to this clone: Its target is unknown.

J gave up 4 bases and V 9 bases, and 9 bases lay outside the gene matches. The CDR3 is 14 residues long. Germline CDR1 reads LNHNV; CDR2 reads YYDKDF (reference sequence). The protocol was immunoSEQ multiplex PCR, while the TCRdb copy is restricted to in-frame clones and leaves out a portion. The sample contains some 250,000 clones, around 87% of which appear only once. Material: PBMCs. The TCR was taken from a woman in her twenties or thirties in good health and CMV-seropositive. The V gene is TRBV15, the J gene TRBJ2-7; TRBD1 matches 10 bases. CDR3 nucleotides: TGTGCCACAGGACAGGGGGAGTCAGATTACGAGCAGTACTTC. It encodes CATGQGESDYEQYF.